Below are 21 T cell receptor beta chains sequenced from a single sample in a study of T cell responses to AZD1222 COVID-19 vaccine. The data were produced by immunoSEQ multiplex PCR, yet TCRdb's version contains in-frame clones alone and is incomplete. This table has 110,000 or so clones, approximately 90% appearing once. Sample: peripheral blood, taken on day 0 of AZD1222 vaccination. These receptors were taken from an adult in good health.

This chain uses TRBV4-2 with TRBJ1-3, with 7 bases that match TRBD1. The CDR3 covers 17 residues. Germline loops: CDR1 LGHNA, CDR2 YNFKEQ. Germline trimming cut 4 bases from V and 0 bases from J; bases unmatched to any gene: 9. CDR3 DNA sequence: TGTGCCAGCAGCCGAAGCGGGCAGGGGGGCTCTGGAAACACCATATATTTT. Its translation: CASSRSGQGGSGNTIYF.

The chain has TRBV28 and TRBJ2-7; D might be TRBD1 (6 bases). CDR3 length: 13 amino acids. CDR1 and CDR2 from the germline V gene are MDHEN and SYDVKM. V lost 2 bases to trimming and J lost 1 base, with 6 bases between them. This CDR3 is CASSLTGSYEQYF. The CDR3 region has the DNA TGTGCCAGCAGTTTAACAGGGTCCTACGAGCAGTACTTC. The whole variable domain, filled in from reference TRBV28 and TRBJ2-7, reads DVKVTQSSRYLVKRTGEKVFLECVQDMDHENMFWYRQDPGLGLRLIYFSYDVKMKEKGDIPEGYSVSREKKERFSLILESASTNQTSMYLCASSLTGSYEQYFGPGTRLTVT.

The gene calls are TRBV12-3 or TRBV12-4 and TRBJ1-5; D remains unclear. V was pared by 7 bases and J by 3 bases, with 10 bases between. The CDR3 extends over 13 amino acids. The CDR3 loop is CASTQNLNQPQHF. In DNA, the CDR3 is TGTGCCAGCACCCAAAATCTCAATCAGCCCCAGCATTTT.

In DNA, the CDR3 is TGTGCCAGTAGTACGACGACTAGCGGGGGTTACAATGAGCAGTTCTTC. Its translation: CASSTTTSGGYNEQFF. V and J are TRBV19 and TRBJ2-1; 12 positions match TRBD2. This CDR3 spans 16 amino acids. Germline CDR1 is LNHDA and CDR2 is SQIVND (reference sequence). V lost 4 bases and J lost 4; bases outside the gene matches: 5.

The chain uses TRBV29-1 and TRBJ2-7, with a possible D match to TRBD2 (5 bases). Germline V lookup: CDR1 SQVTM, CDR2 ANQGSEA. Between the trimmed V and J ends, which lost 2 bases and 5 bases, there was a span of 16 bases. The CDR3 length is 14 residues. CDR3 sequence (DNA): TGCAGCGTTGAACTAGCAAAAAGGGTCCACGAGCAGTACTTC. Translating gives CSVELAKRVHEQYF.

This chain connects TRBV19 to TRBJ2-6; no clear D. Germline CDR1 LNHDA, CDR2 SQIVND (reference sequence). This CDR3 has 14 residues. Between the trimmed V and J ends, which lost 5 bases and 1 base, there was a span of 6 bases. The CDR3 protein is CASSFVSGANVLTF. CDR3 bases: TGTGCCAGTAGTTTTGTATCTGGGGCCAACGTCCTGACTTTC.

This chain's CDR3 is CASSEDSENSPLHF. In DNA form, the CDR3 reads TGTGCCAGCAGTGAGGACAGTGAGAACTCACCCCTCCACTTT. This sequence joins TRBV6-1 and TRBJ1-6; D may be TRBD1 (6 bases). CDR1 is MNHNS and CDR2 is SASEGT in the germline V gene. Trimming took off 3 bases at V and 10 bases at J, with 13 bases between the two ends. The CDR3 is made up of 14 amino acids.

This rearrangement joins TRBV9 to TRBJ2-1; 14 positions match TRBD2. V was pared by 3 bases and J by 12 bases, with 11 bases of the junction left unmatched. The CDR3 extends over 16 amino acids. Germline V gene sequence: CDR1 SGDLS, CDR2 YYNGEE. The CDR3 sequence is CASSGLTSGGANGQFF. CDR3 DNA sequence: TGTGCCAGCAGCGGACTGACTAGCGGGGGGGCAAACGGGCAGTTCTTC.

The V call is TRBV6-6, the J call TRBJ1-4; weak D call: TRBD1 (5 bases). V gave up 6 bases and J gave up 6 bases, with 14 bases separating them. The germline gives CDR1 MNHNY, CDR2 SVGAGI (reference sequence). This CDR3 contains 14 residues. This CDR3 is CASSLSGKDEKLFF. The CDR3 DNA follows: TGTGCCAGCAGCCTCTCAGGGAAAGATGAAAAACTGTTTTTT.

The CDR3 sequence: CATSRDGSNQPQHF. The CDR3, as DNA: TGTGCCACCAGCAGAGATGGTAGCAATCAGCCCCAGCATTTT. The J gene is TRBJ1-5, the V gene TRBV15; D ambiguous. V was shortened by 0 bases and J by 0 bases, with 3 bases between the two germline ends. Germline V gene lookup returns CDR1 LNHNV and CDR2 YYDKDF (reference sequence). This CDR3 is 14 amino acids long.

The genes are TRBV4-2 and TRBJ2-7, with TRBD2 identical over 10 bases. CDR1 is LGHNA and CDR2 is YNFKEQ in the germline V gene. The ends lost 3 bases at V and 5 bases at J; junction bases unmatched: 13. There are 17 residues in the CDR3. The CDR3 coding sequence is TGTGCCAGCAGCCACCCCGAAGGGCTAGCGGGGGCCGACGAGCAGTACTTC. Its translation: CASSHPEGLAGADEQYF.

The genes are TRBV3-1 (or the pseudogene TRBV3-2) and TRBJ1-2, with D possibly TRBD1 on 6 matching bases. Germline assignment: CDR1 LGHDT and CDR2 YNNKEL (reference sequence). Trimming pared 4 bases from V and 0 bases from J, leaving 15 bases between. The CDR3 runs 16 residues. CDR3 in DNA: TGTGCCAGCAGCCCGCCGCACAGGGCCACTAACTATGGCTACACCTTC. Encoded protein: CASSPPHRATNYGYTF.

The chain carries TRBV6-5 and TRBJ1-2; D may be TRBD1 (6 bases). V was shortened by 2 bases and J by 0 bases, with 13 bases between the two germline ends. The CDR3 spans 16 residues. In germline, CDR1 is MNHEY, CDR2 SVGAGI. CDR3: CASSYGWGAANYGYTF. In nucleotides, the CDR3 is TGTGCCAGCAGTTACGGGTGGGGGGCAGCTAACTATGGCTACACCTTC.

The chain links TRBV5-1 to TRBJ2-7; D perhaps matches TRBD2 (5 bases). V lost 2 bases and J 3 bases, leaving 15 bases between the germline ends. Germline CDR1 and CDR2: SGHRS and YFSETQ. The CDR3 length is 15 residues. The CDR3 DNA is TGCGCCAGCAGCTTACGAGGGCAGACCAACTACGAGCAGTACTTC. This codes for CASSLRGQTNYEQYF. Supplemented by reference TRBV5-1 and TRBJ2-7, the full variable domain reads KAGVTQTPRYLIKTRGQQVTLSCSPISGHRSVSWYQQTPGQGLQFLFEYFSETQRNKGNFPGRFSGRQFSNSRSEMNVSTLELGDSALYLCASSLRGQTNYEQYFGPGTRLTVT.

This clone was observed once. The J gene is TRBJ2-7, the V gene TRBV6-5, with 8 bases identical to TRBD1. The CDR3 runs 13 residues. Unmatched junction bases numbered 8, after V lost 6 bases and J lost 7 bases. CDR1 is MNHEY, CDR2 SVGAGI, per germline. CDR3 bases: TGTGCCAGCAGAGACCAGGGGGCTGGGGAGCAGTACTTC. Its protein is CASRDQGAGEQYF.

CDR3 sequence reads: CASSPKDQTGVNSPLHF. CDR3 coding DNA: TGTGCCAGCAGCCCAAAGGACCAAACAGGGGTAAATTCACCCCTCCACTTT. The rearrangement uses TRBV3-1 (or the pseudogene TRBV3-2) and TRBJ1-6; the match to TRBD1 covers 7 bases. CDR3 length equals 17 residues. Trimming removed 4 bases from V and 7 bases from J; junction bases left unmatched: 13. Germline V gene lookup returns CDR1 LGHDT and CDR2 YNNKEL (reference sequence).

The chain uses TRBV9 and TRBJ2-3, with 9 bases fitting TRBD1. Germline values: CDR1 SGDLS, CDR2 YYNGEE. This CDR3 contains 15 residues. V gave up 3 bases and J gave up 0 bases; unmatched junction bases: 2. CDR3 in amino acids: CASSAGTGSTDTQYF. DNA of the CDR3: TGTGCCAGCAGCGCGGGGACAGGGAGCACAGATACGCAGTATTTT. The full variable domain, its missing parts supplied by reference TRBV9 and TRBJ2-3, is DSGVTQTPKHLITATGQRVTLRCSPRSGDLSVYWYQQSLDQGLQFLIQYYNGEERAKGNILERFSAQQFPDLHSELNLSSLELGDSALYFCASSAGTGSTDTQYFGPGTRLTVL.

The gene calls are TRBV19 and TRBJ2-7, with a tentative D call TRBD1 (6 bases). V lost 3 bases to trimming and J lost 3 bases, with 12 bases between them. The CDR3 has 14 residues. The germline gives CDR1 LNHDA, CDR2 SQIVND (reference sequence). The CDR3 protein is CASSILGANYEQYF. The CDR3 DNA follows: TGTGCCAGTAGTATTCTGGGGGCGAACTACGAGCAGTACTTC.

The chain joins TRBV5-1 to TRBJ2-3; 8 bases are shared with TRBD1. The CDR3 runs 15 residues. Germline V lookup: CDR1 SGHRS, CDR2 YFSETQ. J gave up 4 bases and V 0 bases, and 4 bases lay outside the gene matches. CDR3 DNA sequence: TGCGCCAGCAGCTTGGTGCAGGGGGCTGCAGATACGCAGTATTTT. Residues: CASSLVQGAADTQYF.

The chain links TRBV7-2 to TRBJ1-6, with 9 bases aligning to TRBD1. CDR1 and CDR2 from the germline V gene are SGHTA and FQGNSA. After removal of 0 bases from V and 8 bases from J, the junction contained 2 bases not matched to a gene. There are 15 residues in the CDR3. The CDR3 nucleotides read TGTGCCAGCAGCTTAGCCGGACAGGGGTATTCACCCCTCCACTTT. Amino acids: CASSLAGQGYSPLHF.

CDR3 sequence reads: CASSHREDTEAFF. DNA of the CDR3: TGTGCCAGCAGTCACAGGGAGGACACTGAAGCTTTCTTT. The chain links TRBV6-5 to TRBJ1-1; D might be TRBD1 (6 bases). V was pared by 5 bases and J by 3 bases, with 10 bases between. Germline loops: CDR1 MNHEY, CDR2 SVGAGI. The CDR3 loop spans 13 amino acids.